A single sample is the source of the 21 T cell receptor beta chains below, sequenced in a study of OX40 agonist ivuxolimab in advanced cancers. Receptor libraries were prepared by the immunoSEQ multiplex PCR assay. This is the immuneACCESS table as TCRdb keeps it, with only in-frame sequences that have V and J called. A part of the clones is gone; compared with another copy, unresolved V genes explain less than half, and the rest is unexplained. Counted in this sample were 45,000 to 70,000 clones; roughly 90% of them appeared once. Of the sample, 6.9% falls within the top ten clones. The specimen comprised CD4+ or CD8+ T cells sorted from blood, sampled in a trial of the OX40 agonist ivuxolimab. Receptors originate from an adult with an advanced solid tumor such as melanoma, head and neck, liver or kidney cancer.

The J gene is TRBJ2-2, the V gene TRBV7-2, with D perhaps being TRBD1 or TRBD2 (5 bases each). CDR1 SGHTA and CDR2 FQGNSA come from the germline V gene. The CDR3 loop spans 14 amino acids. Trimming pared 4 bases from V and 4 bases from J, leaving 10 bases between. CDR3 residues: CASSWDGVTGELFF. DNA of the CDR3: TGTGCCAGCAGCTGGGACGGGGTCACCGGGGAGCTGTTTTTT.

The chain recombines TRBV2 with TRBJ2-3; D perhaps matches TRBD2 (6 bases). CDR1 is SNHLY and CDR2 is FYNNEI in the germline V gene. This CDR3 contains 16 residues. The V and J ends lost 5 bases and 2 bases respectively, with 17 bases between them. The chain's CDR3 is CASSTGPGLNTDTQYF. In DNA form, the CDR3 reads TGTGCCAGCAGTACAGGCCCGGGACTCAACACAGATACGCAGTATTTT.

The V call is TRBV5-1, the J call TRBJ2-5; weak D call: TRBD2 (5 bases). This CDR3 has 18 amino acids. In germline, CDR1 is SGHRS, CDR2 YFSETQ. The V and J ends lost 2 bases and 1 base respectively, with 21 bases between them. CDR3 sequence: CASSFRGSGALGQETQYF. The CDR3 DNA reads as TGCGCCAGCAGCTTCCGGGGAAGCGGTGCGTTGGGCCAAGAGACCCAGTACTTC.

This rearrangement joins TRBV6-1 to TRBJ2-2, with 14 positions matching TRBD2. V lost 4 bases and J lost 5; bases outside the gene matches: 9. Germline CDR1 is MNHNS and CDR2 is SASEGT. There are 18 residues in the CDR3. The CDR3 region is CASSGLTSGRVRTGELFF. The DNA for the CDR3 is TGTGCCAGCAGTGGACTGACTAGCGGGAGGGTTCGGACCGGGGAGCTGTTTTTT.

This chain connects TRBV29-1 to TRBJ1-2; D is ambiguous. The V end was cut by 5 bases, the J end by 8 bases, with 12 bases between. Per the germline V gene, CDR1 is SQVTM and CDR2 is ANQGSEA. CDR3 length: 11 amino acids. CDR3 DNA: TGCAGCGTTTCCCTGGACTTGGGCTACACCTTC. As protein: CSVSLDLGYTF.

This chain joins TRBV9 and TRBJ2-1; D may match TRBD1 or TRBD2 (5 bases each). The CDR3 totals 15 residues. The V end was cut by 4 bases, the J end by 5 bases, with 16 bases between. CDR1 is SGDLS and CDR2 is YYNGEE in the germline V gene. The CDR3 spells CASSWDPAEDNEQFF. In nucleotides, the CDR3 is TGTGCCAGCAGCTGGGACCCCGCGGAGGACAATGAGCAGTTCTTC.

This clone was detected once. The rearrangement joins TRBV6-4 to TRBJ2-2; 7 positions agree with TRBD2. Losses at the gene ends were 7 bases for V and 1 base for J; bases not matched to a gene: 9. This CDR3 comprises 16 residues. In germline, CDR1 is MRHNA, CDR2 SNTAGT. The DNA for the CDR3 is TGTGCCAGCACCGGAGCGGGGATTAAGAACACCGGGGAGCTGTTTTTT. This gives the protein CASTGAGIKNTGELFF.

In DNA form, the CDR3 reads TGTGCCAGCAAAGTTTCCAATATCTTACGTGGCTACACCTTC. Its translation is CASKVSNILRGYTF. The genes are TRBV5-4 and TRBJ1-2, with no clear D. Deletions cut 6 bases from V and 7 bases from J, with 19 bases between. Germline V gene sequence: CDR1 SGHNT, CDR2 YYREEE (reference sequence). The CDR3 has 14 residues.

The V call is TRBV28, the J call TRBJ2-4; TRBD2 might be the D (6 bases). This CDR3 region has 14 residues. Trimming removed 6 bases at V and 10 bases at J, with 19 bases between. From germline, CDR1 is MDHEN and CDR2 SYDVKM. The CDR3 here is CASRGTLNWAIQYF. The CDR3 nucleotides are TGTGCCAGCAGAGGGACTCTGAATTGGGCGATTCAGTACTTC.

The rearrangement uses TRBV7-9 and TRBJ1-2; no clear D. The ends were cut back, 3 bases at V and 2 bases at J, with 7 bases in the middle. This CDR3 is built from 13 residues. Germline values: CDR1 SEHNR, CDR2 FQNEAQ (reference sequence). The CDR3 nucleotides are TGTGCCAGCAGCTTGCGGCAGAACTATGGCTACACCTTC. Protein: CASSLRQNYGYTF.

The rearrangement links TRBV6-1 to TRBJ1-1; D unresolved. This CDR3 comprises 14 residues. V lost 10 bases, J lost 1 base, and 16 bases lay in between. Germline V gene sequence: CDR1 MNHNS, CDR2 SASEGT. The CDR3: CATSGEVGNTEAFF. CDR3 in DNA: TGTGCCACCTCGGGAGAGGTCGGGAACACTGAAGCTTTCTTT.

The J gene is TRBJ1-1, the V gene TRBV6-5; possibly TRBD1 for D (5 bases). Germline V gives CDR1 MNHEY, CDR2 SVGAGI. V lost 7 bases to trimming and J lost 0 bases, with 9 bases between them. This CDR3 is 13 amino acids long. The CDR3 bases are TGTGCCAGCAAGGACAACATGAACACTGAAGCTTTCTTT. Translation gives CASKDNMNTEAFF.

This clone was observed a single time. The chain joins TRBV6-5 to TRBJ2-1, with 7 bases fitting TRBD2. This CDR3 contains 14 residues. Germline V CDR1 and CDR2: MNHEY, SVGAGI. Losses at the gene ends were 2 bases for V and 4 bases for J; bases not matched to a gene: 2. The CDR3: CASSYGRGYNEQFF. The CDR3 DNA reads TGTGCCAGCAGTTACGGGCGGGGGTACAATGAGCAGTTCTTC.

The chain combines TRBV28 with TRBJ2-7; unclear D gene. The CDR3 runs to 11 residues. Germline assignment: CDR1 MDHEN and CDR2 SYDVKM. Trimming took 4 bases from V and 4 from J, leaving 5 bases between them. The CDR3 DNA follows: TGTGCCAGCAGTTCGAGTTACGAGCAGTACTTC. Translated: CASSSSYEQYF.

This chain joins TRBV15 and TRBJ1-2, with 9 bases aligning to TRBD1. Germline loops: CDR1 LNHNV, CDR2 YYDKDF (reference sequence). V lost 4 bases and J lost 2; bases outside the gene matches: 2. The length of the CDR3 is 14 residues. CDR3 nucleotide sequence: TGTGCCACCAGCATCGACAGGGGGAACTATGGCTACACCTTC. Protein product: CATSIDRGNYGYTF.

J is TRBJ1-2 and V is TRBV29-1; D not certain. V lost 3 bases and J 6 bases, leaving 17 bases between the germline ends. This CDR3 region has 14 residues. Germline CDR1 and CDR2: SQVTM and ANQGSEA. DNA for the CDR3: TGCAGCGTTGATCCGGAGGGAAAGTCCCATGGCTACACCTTC. As protein: CSVDPEGKSHGYTF.

The gene calls are TRBV19 and TRBJ2-4; D is undetermined. Trimming stripped 1 base from V and 9 bases from J, with 16 bases between. In germline, CDR1 is LNHDA, CDR2 SQIVND (reference sequence). The CDR3 extends over 15 amino acids. CDR3 sequence: CASSIVTPTVGIQYF. DNA for the CDR3: TGTGCCAGTAGTATAGTTACCCCCACCGTCGGCATTCAGTACTTC.

This clone was counted once. This rearrangement joins TRBV28 to TRBJ1-1; D call uncertain. CDR3 length: 16 amino acids. Trimming took 3 bases from V and 1 from J, leaving 15 bases between them. Germline assignment: CDR1 MDHEN and CDR2 SYDVKM. CDR3 protein: CASSFMGRRRNTEAFF. CDR3 nucleotides: TGTGCCAGCAGTTTTATGGGGAGACGGCGGAACACTGAAGCTTTCTTT.

The CDR3 DNA reads TGTGCCAGCAGTTTTTCTTACTACGAGCAGTACTTC. It translates to CASSFSYYEQYF. The rearrangement joins TRBV28 to TRBJ2-7, with unresolved D. The CDR3 is 12 residues long. Per the germline V gene, CDR1 is MDHEN and CDR2 is SYDVKM. With 3 bases removed from V and 3 bases from J, the gap between germline ends came to 6 bases. Full variable domain (remainder filled in from reference TRBV28 and TRBJ2-7): DVKVTQSSRYLVKRTGEKVFLECVQDMDHENMFWYRQDPGLGLRLIYFSYDVKMKEKGDIPEGYSVSREKKERFSLILESASTNQTSMYLCASSFSYYEQYFGPGTRLTVT.

The J gene is TRBJ2-1, the V gene TRBV18; 10 bases are shared with TRBD1. Trimming removed 3 bases from V and 5 bases from J; junction bases left unmatched: 4. The V gene's germline CDR1 is KGHSH and CDR2 LQKENI. The CDR3 length is 15 residues. The DNA of the CDR3 is TGTGCCAGCTCACCTTCGGGGACAGGGGACAATGAGCAGTTCTTC. Translated, it gives CASSPSGTGDNEQFF.

The chain employs TRBV18 and TRBJ1-1, with D maybe TRBD1 (5 bases). The CDR3 loop spans 12 amino acids. The germline V gene encodes CDR1 KGHSH and CDR2 LQKENI. Trimming cost V 2 bases and J 10 bases, with 11 bases left between them. CDR3 bases: TGTGCCAGCTCACCAACAGGCAGAAGAGCTTTCTTT. It translates to CASSPTGRRAFF.